These 3 T cell receptor beta chains share one sample of origin, sequenced in a study of identical twins. Using its own MiXCR run on the 5' RACE reads, TCRdb lists one record per CDR3 protein. This table holds roughly 350,000 distinct CDR3 sequences, 10% to 15% found once. The sample was also linked to a second study, of yellow fever vaccine responses in identical twins.

The specimen sequenced was CD8+ T cells sorted from blood. The source is a woman under 30 in good health.

This clonotype was observed a few times. This sequence joins TRBV10-2 and TRBJ2-7, with D possibly being TRBD1 or TRBD2 (5 bases each). The germline CDR1 and CDR2 sequences are WSHSY and SAAADI. This CDR3 spans 14 amino acids. Trimming removed 3 bases at V and 4 bases at J, with 13 bases between. The CDR3 DNA reads as TGCGCCAGCAGTGACTCCCCGGGACCGTACGAGCAGTACGTC. Protein product: CASSDSPGPYEQYV.

The chain couples TRBV14 to TRBJ2-7; D unresolved. Germline V gene sequence: CDR1 SGHDN, CDR2 FVKESK. V was clipped by 1 base and J by 1 base, with 11 bases between them. This CDR3 is built from 15 residues. DNA of the CDR3: TGTGCCAGCAGCCAAGGGGTAGGACCGTCCTACGAGCAGTACTTC. Its protein product is CASSQGVGPSYEQYF.

This clonotype was detected ten times or more. The chain has TRBV3-1 and TRBJ1-1, with no clear D. The V gene lost 1 base and the J gene lost 5 bases, with 11 bases spanning the gap. The CDR3 loop spans 14 amino acids. CDR1 and CDR2 from the germline V gene are LGHDT and YNNKEL (reference sequence). In nucleotides, the CDR3 is TGTGCCAGCAGCCAAGTTGAGGGAGGGACTGAAGCTTTCTTT. Its translation: CASSQVEGGTEAFF.